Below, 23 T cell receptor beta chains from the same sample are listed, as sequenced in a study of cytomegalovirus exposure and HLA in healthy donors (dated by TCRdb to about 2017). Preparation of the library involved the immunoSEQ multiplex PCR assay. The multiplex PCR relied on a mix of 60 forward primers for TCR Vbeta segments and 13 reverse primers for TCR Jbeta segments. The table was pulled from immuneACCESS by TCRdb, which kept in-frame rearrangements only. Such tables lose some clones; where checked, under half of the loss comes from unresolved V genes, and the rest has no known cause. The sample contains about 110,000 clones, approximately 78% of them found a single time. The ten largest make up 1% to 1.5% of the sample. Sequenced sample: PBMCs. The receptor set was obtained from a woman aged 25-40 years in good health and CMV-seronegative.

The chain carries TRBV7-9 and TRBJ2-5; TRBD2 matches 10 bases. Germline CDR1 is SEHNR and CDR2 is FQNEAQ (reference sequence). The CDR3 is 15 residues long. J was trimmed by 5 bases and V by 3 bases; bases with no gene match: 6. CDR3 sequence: CASSFGLAGAETQYF. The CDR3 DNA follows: TGTGCCAGCAGCTTCGGTCTAGCGGGAGCGGAGACCCAGTACTTC. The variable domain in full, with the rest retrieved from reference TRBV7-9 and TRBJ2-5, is DTGVSQNPRHKITKRGQNVTFRCDPISEHNRLYWYRQTLGQGPEFLTYFQNEAQLEKSRLLSDRFSAERPKGSFSTLEIQRTEQGDSAMYLCASSFGLAGAETQYFGPGTRLLVL.

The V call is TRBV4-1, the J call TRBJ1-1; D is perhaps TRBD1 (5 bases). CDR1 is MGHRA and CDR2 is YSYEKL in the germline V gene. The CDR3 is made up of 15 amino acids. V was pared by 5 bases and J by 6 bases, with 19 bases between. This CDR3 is CASSLTMAGGPEAFF. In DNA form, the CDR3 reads TGCGCCAGCAGCTTAACCATGGCGGGGGGACCTGAAGCTTTCTTT.

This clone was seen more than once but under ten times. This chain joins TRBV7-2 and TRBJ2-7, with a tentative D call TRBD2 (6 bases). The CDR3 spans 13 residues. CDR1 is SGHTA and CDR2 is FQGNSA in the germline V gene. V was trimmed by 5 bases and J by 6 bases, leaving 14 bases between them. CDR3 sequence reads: CASSPGVGSEQYF. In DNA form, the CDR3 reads TGTGCCAGCAGCCCGGGGGTCGGCAGCGAGCAGTACTTC.

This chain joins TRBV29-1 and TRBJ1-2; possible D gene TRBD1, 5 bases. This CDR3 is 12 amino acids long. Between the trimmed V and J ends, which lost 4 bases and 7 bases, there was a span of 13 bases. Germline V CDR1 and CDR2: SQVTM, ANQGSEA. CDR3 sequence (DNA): TGCAGCGTTGTGGGGTGGGGGGGTGGCTACACCTTC. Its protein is CSVVGWGGGYTF.

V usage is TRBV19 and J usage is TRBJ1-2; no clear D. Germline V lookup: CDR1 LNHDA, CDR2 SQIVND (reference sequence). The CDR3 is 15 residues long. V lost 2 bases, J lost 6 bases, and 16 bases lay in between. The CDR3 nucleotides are TGTGCCAGTAGTATAAGAGCCGAAGTCTATCATGGCTACACCTTC. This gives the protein CASSIRAEVYHGYTF.

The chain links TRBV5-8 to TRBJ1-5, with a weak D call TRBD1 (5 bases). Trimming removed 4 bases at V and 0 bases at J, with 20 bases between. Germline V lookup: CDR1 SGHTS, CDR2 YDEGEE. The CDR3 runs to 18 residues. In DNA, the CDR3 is TGTGCCAGCAGCGTTCGGTGGGGCGAGGCTTCTAGCAATCAGCCCCAGCATTTT. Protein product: CASSVRWGEASSNQPQHF. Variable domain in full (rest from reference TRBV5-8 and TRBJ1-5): EAGVTQSPTHLIKTRGQQATLRCSPISGHTSVYWYQQALGLGLQFLLWYDEGEERNRGNFPPRFSGRQFPNYSSELNVNALELEDSALYLCASSVRWGEASSNQPQHFGDGTRLSIL.

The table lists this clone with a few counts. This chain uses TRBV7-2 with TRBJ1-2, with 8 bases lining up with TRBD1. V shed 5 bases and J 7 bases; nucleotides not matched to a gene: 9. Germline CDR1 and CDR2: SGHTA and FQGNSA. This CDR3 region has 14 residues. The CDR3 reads CASSPQGAQVGYTF. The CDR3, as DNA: TGTGCCAGCAGCCCGCAGGGGGCGCAAGTTGGCTACACCTTC.

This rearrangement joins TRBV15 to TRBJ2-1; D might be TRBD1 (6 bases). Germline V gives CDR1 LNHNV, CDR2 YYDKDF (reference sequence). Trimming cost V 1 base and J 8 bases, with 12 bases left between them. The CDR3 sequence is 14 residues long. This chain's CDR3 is CATSRGHRVYEQFF. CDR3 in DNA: TGTGCCACCAGCAGAGGGCACAGGGTTTATGAGCAGTTCTTC. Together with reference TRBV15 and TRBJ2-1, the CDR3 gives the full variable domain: DAMVIQNPRYQVTQFGKPVTLSCSQTLNHNVMYWYQQKSSQAPKLLFHYYDKDFNNEADTPDNFQSRRPNTSFCFLDIRSPGLGDTAMYLCATSRGHRVYEQFFGPGTRLTVL.

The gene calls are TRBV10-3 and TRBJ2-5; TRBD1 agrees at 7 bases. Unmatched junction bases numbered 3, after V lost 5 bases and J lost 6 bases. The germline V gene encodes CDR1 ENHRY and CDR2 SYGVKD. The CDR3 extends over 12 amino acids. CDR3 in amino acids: CAISPGGKTQYF. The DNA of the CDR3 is TGTGCCATCAGTCCAGGGGGTAAGACCCAGTACTTC.

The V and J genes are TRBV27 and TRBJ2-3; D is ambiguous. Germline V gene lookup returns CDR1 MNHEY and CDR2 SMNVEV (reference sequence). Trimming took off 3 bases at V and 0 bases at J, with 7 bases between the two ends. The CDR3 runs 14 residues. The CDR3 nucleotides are TGTGCCAGCAGTTTCCTGGCTAGCACAGATACGCAGTATTTT. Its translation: CASSFLASTDTQYF.

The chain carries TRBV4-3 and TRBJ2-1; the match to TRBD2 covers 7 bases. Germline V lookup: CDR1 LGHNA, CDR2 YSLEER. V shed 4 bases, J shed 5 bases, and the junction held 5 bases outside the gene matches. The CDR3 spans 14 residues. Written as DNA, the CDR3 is TGCGCCAGCAGCCTCGGACTAGGGCACAATGAGCAGTTCTTC. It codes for CASSLGLGHNEQFF.

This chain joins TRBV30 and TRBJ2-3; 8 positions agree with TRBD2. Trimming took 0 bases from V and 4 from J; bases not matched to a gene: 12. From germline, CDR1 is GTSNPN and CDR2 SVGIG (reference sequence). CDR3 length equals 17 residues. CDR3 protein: CAWSVPGRGRGADTQYF. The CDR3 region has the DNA TGTGCCTGGAGTGTACCCGGGAGGGGTCGGGGGGCAGATACGCAGTATTTT.

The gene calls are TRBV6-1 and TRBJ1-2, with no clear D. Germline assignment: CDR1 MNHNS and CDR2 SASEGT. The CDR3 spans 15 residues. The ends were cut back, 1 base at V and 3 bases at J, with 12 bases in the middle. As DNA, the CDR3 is TGTGCCAGCAGTGAAGTCCCCCACAGAGACTATGGCTACACCTTC. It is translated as CASSEVPHRDYGYTF.

The CDR3 DNA is TGTGCCAGCAGCTCCCGGGACAGGGGGTCAGAGACCCAGTACTTC. It codes for CASSSRDRGSETQYF. This chain joins TRBV7-2 and TRBJ2-5; 11 bases line up with TRBD1. The CDR3 extends over 15 amino acids. Trimming cost V 4 bases and J 4 bases; bases outside gene matches: 5. Germline V CDR1 and CDR2: SGHTA, FQGNSA. Supplemented by reference TRBV7-2 and TRBJ2-5, the full variable domain reads GAGVSQSPSNKVTEKGKDVELRCDPISGHTALYWYRQSLGQGLEFLIYFQGNSAPDKSGLPSDRFSAERTGGSVSTLTIQRTQQEDSAVYLCASSSRDRGSETQYFGPGTRLLVL.

CDR3 residues: CASSPGGDNQPQHF. The CDR3 bases are TGTGCCAGCAGCCCCGGAGGGGACAATCAGCCCCAGCATTTT. The gene calls are TRBV5-4 and TRBJ1-5; D is perhaps TRBD1 (5 bases). CDR3 length: 14 residues. Germline V CDR1 and CDR2: SGHNT, YYREEE (reference sequence). Between the trimmed V and J ends, which lost 4 bases and 3 bases, there was a span of 11 bases.

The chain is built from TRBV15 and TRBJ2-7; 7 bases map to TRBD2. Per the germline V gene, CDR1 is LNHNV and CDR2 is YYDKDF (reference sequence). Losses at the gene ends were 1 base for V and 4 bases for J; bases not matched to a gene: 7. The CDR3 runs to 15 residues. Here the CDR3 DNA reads TGTGCCACCAGCAGAGGCGCGGGACTATCTTACGAGCAGTACTTC. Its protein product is CATSRGAGLSYEQYF.

The CDR3 DNA is TGTGCCAGCAGACGGGACAGGGACTCCTACGAGCAGTACTTC. The encoded protein is CASRRDRDSYEQYF. J is TRBJ2-7 and V is TRBV6-5; 9 bases are a match to TRBD1. Germline CDR1 is MNHEY and CDR2 is SVGAGI. V dropped 6 bases and J dropped 0; count of bases not matched to a gene: 3. The CDR3 spans 14 residues.

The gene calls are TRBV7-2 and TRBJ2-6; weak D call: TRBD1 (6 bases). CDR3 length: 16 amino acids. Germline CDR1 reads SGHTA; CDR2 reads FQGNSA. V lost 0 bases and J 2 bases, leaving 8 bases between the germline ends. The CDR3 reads CASSLAQGTGANVLTF. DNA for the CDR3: TGTGCCAGCAGCTTAGCACAGGGCACTGGGGCCAACGTCCTGACTTTC.

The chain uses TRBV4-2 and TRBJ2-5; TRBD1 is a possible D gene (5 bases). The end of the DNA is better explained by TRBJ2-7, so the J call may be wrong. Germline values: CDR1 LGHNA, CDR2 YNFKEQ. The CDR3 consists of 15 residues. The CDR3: CASSQGVGASYEQYF. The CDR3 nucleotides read TGTGCCAGCAGCCAAGGGGTTGGGGCCTCCTACGAGCAGTACTTC.

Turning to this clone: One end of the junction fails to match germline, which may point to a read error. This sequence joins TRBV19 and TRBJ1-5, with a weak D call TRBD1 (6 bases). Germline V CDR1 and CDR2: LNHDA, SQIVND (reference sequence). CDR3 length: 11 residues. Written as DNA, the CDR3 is TGTGCCAGTAGTATTTCCGGGACACTGATTTTT. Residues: CASSISGTLIF. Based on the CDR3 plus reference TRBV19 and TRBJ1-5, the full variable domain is DGGITQSPKYLFRKEGQNVTLSCEQNLNHDAMYWYRQDPGQGLRLIYYSQIVNDFQKGDIAEGYSVSREKKESFPLTVTSAQKNPTAFYLCASSISGTLIFGDGTRLSIL.

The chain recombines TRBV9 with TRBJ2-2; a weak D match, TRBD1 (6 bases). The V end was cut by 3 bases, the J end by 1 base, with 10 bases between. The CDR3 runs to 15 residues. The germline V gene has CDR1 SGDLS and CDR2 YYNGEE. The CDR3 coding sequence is TGTGCCAGCAGCGCTGCGGACAGGAACACCGGGGAGCTGTTTTTT. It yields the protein CASSAADRNTGELFF.

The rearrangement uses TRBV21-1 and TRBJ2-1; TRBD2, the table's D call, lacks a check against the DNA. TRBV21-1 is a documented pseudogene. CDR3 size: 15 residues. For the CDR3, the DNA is TGTGCCAGCCTCCGAACTAGCGGGAGTGCGAATGAGCAGTTCTTC. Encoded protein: CASLRTSGSANEQFF.

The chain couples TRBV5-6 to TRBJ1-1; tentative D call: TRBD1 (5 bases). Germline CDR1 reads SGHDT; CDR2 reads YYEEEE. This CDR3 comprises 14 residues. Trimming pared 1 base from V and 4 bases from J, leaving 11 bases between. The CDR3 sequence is CASSLWGGSTEAFF. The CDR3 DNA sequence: TGTGCCAGCAGCTTGTGGGGGGGGAGCACTGAAGCTTTCTTT. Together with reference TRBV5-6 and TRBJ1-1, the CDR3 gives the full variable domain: DAGVTQSPTHLIKTRGQQVTLRCSPKSGHDTVSWYQQALGQGPQFIFQYYEEEERQRGNFPDRFSGHQFPNYSSELNVNALLLGDSALYLCASSLWGGSTEAFFGQGTRLTVV.